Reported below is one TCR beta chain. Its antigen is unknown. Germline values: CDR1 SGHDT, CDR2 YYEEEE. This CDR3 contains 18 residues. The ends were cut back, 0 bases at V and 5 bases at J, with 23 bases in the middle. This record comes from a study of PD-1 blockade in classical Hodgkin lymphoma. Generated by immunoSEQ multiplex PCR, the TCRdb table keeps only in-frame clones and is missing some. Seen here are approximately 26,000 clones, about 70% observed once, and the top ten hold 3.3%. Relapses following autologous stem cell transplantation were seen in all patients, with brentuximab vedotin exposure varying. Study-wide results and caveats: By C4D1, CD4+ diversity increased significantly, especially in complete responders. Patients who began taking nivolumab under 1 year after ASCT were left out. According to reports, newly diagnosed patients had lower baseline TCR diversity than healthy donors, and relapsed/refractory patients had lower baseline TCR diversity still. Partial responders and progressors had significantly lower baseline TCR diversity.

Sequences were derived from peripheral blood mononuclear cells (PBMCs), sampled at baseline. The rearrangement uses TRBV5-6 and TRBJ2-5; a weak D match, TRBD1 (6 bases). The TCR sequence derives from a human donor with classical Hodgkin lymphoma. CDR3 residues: CASSLDPADSAPWETQYF. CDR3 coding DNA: TGTGCCAGCAGCTTGGACCCCGCGGACAGCGCCCCATGGGAGACCCAGTACTTC.